The 21 T cell receptor beta chains below all came from one sample that was sequenced in a study of neurological immune-mediated disorders. TCRdb reprocessed the 5' RACE reads via MiXCR and lists one record per CDR3 protein. The sample includes about 55,000 distinct CDR3 sequences, approximately 3.9% of them seen just once. Input material: PBMCs. These receptors were obtained from a young man with multiple sclerosis.

This clonotype was recorded many times. This chain connects TRBV5-1 to TRBJ2-5; D ambiguous. The CDR3 totals 15 residues. CDR1 and CDR2 from the germline V gene are SGHRS and YFSETQ. V lost 4 bases and J 5 bases, leaving 18 bases between the germline ends. The CDR3 nucleotides read TGCGCCAGCAGCCTGAATCCACCCCCCGGGGAGACCCAGTACTTC. Residues: CASSLNPPPGETQYF.

This clonotype was seen at least ten times. The chain carries TRBV29-1 and TRBJ2-7, with unresolved D. The CDR3 is 12 residues long. V was shortened by 4 bases and J by 4 bases, with 11 bases between the two germline ends. Germline V gene sequence: CDR1 SQVTM, CDR2 ANQGSEA. The chain's CDR3 is CSVGPGQYEQYF. The CDR3 nucleotides are TGCAGCGTTGGGCCCGGGCAGTACGAGCAGTACTTC.

At least ten counts were recorded for this clonotype. This chain links TRBV20-1 with TRBJ2-5, with D maybe TRBD2 (6 bases). Germline V gene lookup returns CDR1 DFQATT and CDR2 SNEGSKA (reference sequence). The CDR3 runs to 13 residues. V gave up 7 bases and J gave up 7 bases, with 19 bases separating them. This chain's CDR3 is CSVPIDGGSTQYF. CDR3 bases: TGCAGTGTCCCCATCGACGGAGGGTCGACCCAGTACTTC.

This clonotype came up many times. J is TRBJ2-1 and V is TRBV20-1; no firm D call. The length of the CDR3 is 14 residues. V lost 5 bases, J lost 6 bases, and 17 bases lay in between. Germline loops: CDR1 DFQATT, CDR2 SNEGSKA (reference sequence). The CDR3 protein is CSALPATPANEQFF. The CDR3 region has the DNA TGCAGTGCTCTGCCGGCCACCCCGGCCAATGAGCAGTTCTTC.

This clonotype was observed many times. One end of the junction fails to match germline, which may point to a read error. The rearrangement links TRBV3-1 to TRBJ1-5; maybe TRBD1 (6 bases). CDR3 length: 14 residues. CDR1 LGHDT and CDR2 YNNKEL come from the germline V gene (reference sequence). The DNA of the CDR3 is TGTGCCAGCAGCCTTACAGGGACGGATCAGCCCCAGAATTTT. Amino acids: CASSLTGTDQPQNF.

This clonotype was seen many times. The chain combines TRBV5-1 with TRBJ2-7; D is unresolved. CDR1 is SGHRS, CDR2 YFSETQ, per germline. V shed 0 bases and J shed 0 bases, with 4 bases lying between them. CDR3 length: 13 residues. CDR3 sequence reads: CASSLAGSYEQYF. CDR3 nucleotide sequence: TGCGCCAGCAGCTTGGCGGGCTCCTACGAGCAGTACTTC. The entire variable domain, with the rest obtained from reference TRBV5-1 and TRBJ2-7, is as follows: KAGVTQTPRYLIKTRGQQVTLSCSPISGHRSVSWYQQTPGQGLQFLFEYFSETQRNKGNFPGRFSGRQFSNSRSEMNVSTLELGDSALYLCASSLAGSYEQYFGPGTRLTVT.

Many counts were recorded for this clonotype. The V call is TRBV20-1, the J call TRBJ1-2; D unclear. The CDR3 totals 14 residues. V lost 0 bases and J 2 bases, leaving 10 bases between the germline ends. From germline, CDR1 is DFQATT and CDR2 SNEGSKA (reference sequence). The chain's CDR3 is CSARDSVKNYGYTF. In DNA form, the CDR3 reads TGCAGTGCTAGAGATTCGGTGAAAAACTATGGCTACACCTTC.

At least ten counts were recorded for this clonotype. In DNA form, the CDR3 reads TGTGCCAGCACGTATGGGACCGCGAACACTGAAGCTTTCTTT. This gives the protein CASTYGTANTEAFF. This chain uses TRBV12-3 or TRBV12-4 with TRBJ1-1; a weak D match, TRBD1 (5 bases). The CDR3 length is 14 residues. Trimming left V 7 bases short and J 1 base short, with 13 bases between.

The table lists this clonotype with a few counts. A much larger clonotype is one base distant, so this may be a read error. The chain couples TRBV29-1 to TRBJ1-2; D not resolved. Between the trimmed V and J ends, which lost 4 bases and 8 bases, there was a span of 11 bases. This CDR3 comprises 11 residues. Germline V gene sequence: CDR1 SQVTM, CDR2 ANQGSEA. CDR3 nucleotide sequence: TGCAGCGTTGCTAAGGGTGAAGGCTACACCTTC. Encoded protein: CSVAKGEGYTF.

This clonotype has a count of ten or more. The rearrangement joins TRBV18 to TRBJ1-2, with D unresolved. Germline V lookup: CDR1 KGHSH, CDR2 LQKENI. The CDR3 totals 16 residues. V was clipped by 3 bases and J by 2 bases, with 16 bases between them. CDR3 DNA: TGTGCCAGCTCACCTGGCCGAAGAGGTTACAACTATGGCTACACCTTC. Protein product: CASSPGRRGYNYGYTF.

This clonotype was seen many times. The chain is built from TRBV2 and TRBJ1-1; possible D gene TRBD1, 6 bases. Deletions cut 5 bases from V and 1 base from J, with 14 bases between. CDR3 size: 15 residues. The germline V gene has CDR1 SNHLY and CDR2 FYNNEI. The CDR3 DNA is TGTGCCAGCAGTTCGACCGAAGGGGGGAACACTGAAGCTTTCTTT. Its translation is CASSSTEGGNTEAFF. Looking up the rest from reference TRBV2 and TRBJ1-1 gives the full variable domain: EPEVTQTPSHQVTQMGQEVILRCVPISNHLYFYWYRQILGQKVEFLVSFYNNEISEKSEIFDDQFSVERPDGSNFTLKIRSTKLEDSAMYFCASSSTEGGNTEAFFGQGTRLTVV.

This clonotype appeared many times. V and J are TRBV5-1 and TRBJ1-5; D uncertain. Germline V CDR1 and CDR2: SGHRS, YFSETQ. Trimming took off 3 bases at V and 6 bases at J, with 13 bases between the two ends. The CDR3 has 14 residues. CDR3 coding DNA: TGCGCCAGCAGCTGGTCCGGGGAGGGTCAGCCCCAGCATTTT. Amino acid sequence: CASSWSGEGQPQHF.

This clonotype occurred many times. This chain joins TRBV2 and TRBJ2-1; a weak D match, TRBD1 (5 bases). The CDR3 is 16 residues long. Trimming pared 8 bases from V and 3 bases from J, leaving 20 bases between. Germline V gives CDR1 SNHLY, CDR2 FYNNEI. The CDR3 spells CASSGRTRAIYNEQFF. CDR3 nucleotide sequence: TGTGCCAGCTCTGGACGGACCAGGGCTATCTACAATGAGCAGTTCTTC.

This clonotype was observed at least ten times. The CDR3 loop reads CASSTRGGAGNEQFF. The DNA of the CDR3 is TGTGCCAGCAGCACCCGCGGGGGGGCCGGGAATGAGCAGTTCTTC. V is TRBV7-3 and J is TRBJ2-1, with 9 bases fitting TRBD2. Per the germline V gene, CDR1 is SGHTA and CDR2 is FQGTGA. V dropped 5 bases and J dropped 7; count of bases not matched to a gene: 9. The CDR3 is made up of 15 amino acids.

At least ten counts were recorded for this clonotype. The chain combines TRBV15 with TRBJ1-1, with a tentative D call TRBD1 (5 bases). With 3 bases removed from V and 5 bases from J, the gap between germline ends came to 16 bases. Looked up from germline, CDR1 is LNHNV and CDR2 is YYDKDF (reference sequence). The CDR3 sequence is 15 residues long. This CDR3 reads CATSRPGTEDTEAFF. In nucleotides, the CDR3 is TGTGCCACCAGCAGGCCCGGGACGGAGGATACTGAAGCTTTCTTT.

A remark on this clonotype: Being one base from a much bigger clone, this may be a read error. The chain has TRBV27 and TRBJ2-1, with D unclear. CDR1 is MNHEY, CDR2 SMNVEV, per germline (reference sequence). This CDR3 comprises 15 residues. The CDR3 region has the DNA TGTGTCAGCAGTCCCGGGCGGAATTGGTACAATGAGCAGTTCTTC. It translates to CVSSPGRNWYNEQFF.

V gene TRBV12-3 or TRBV12-4 combines with J gene TRBJ2-1; 9 bases map to TRBD2. J gave up 4 bases and V 5 bases, and 9 bases lay outside the gene matches. The CDR3 contains 16 residues. The CDR3 spells CASSTPSGEIYNEQFF. The CDR3 nucleotides read TGTGCCAGCAGTACCCCTAGCGGGGAAATATACAATGAGCAGTTCTTC.

The table lists this clonotype with a few counts. This clone may be a read error of a much larger clone one base away. J is TRBJ1-1 and V is TRBV29-1; D is unclear. This CDR3 has 14 residues. Germline loops: CDR1 SQVTM, CDR2 ANQGSEA. V gave up 3 bases and J gave up 1 base, with 12 bases separating them. The CDR3 bases are TGCAGCGTTGATGGGCACGAAAAGAACACTGAAGCTTTCTTT. This encodes CSVDGHEKNTEAFF.

This clonotype was seen at least ten times. The chain links TRBV15 to TRBJ2-1; D remains ambiguous. Germline V gives CDR1 LNHNV, CDR2 YYDKDF (reference sequence). V shed 3 bases and J shed 3 bases, with 9 bases lying between them. This CDR3 contains 14 residues. This CDR3 is CATSRDRDYNEQFF. The CDR3 nucleotides are TGTGCCACCAGCAGGGACCGCGACTACAATGAGCAGTTCTTC.

This clonotype showed up many times. The J gene is TRBJ2-3, the V gene TRBV20-1; 8 bases match TRBD1. The CDR3 spans 15 residues. CDR1 DFQATT and CDR2 SNEGSKA come from the germline V gene (reference sequence). V lost 3 bases and J lost 2; bases outside the gene matches: 7. DNA for the CDR3: TGCAGTGCTAGGAGGGGGGACAGGTTCACAGATACGCAGTATTTT. Translation gives CSARRGDRFTDTQYF.

In this sample, this clonotype turned up many times. The chain combines TRBV12-3 or TRBV12-4 with TRBJ1-4; weak D call: TRBD1 (6 bases). The CDR3 sequence is 14 residues long. V lost 1 base and J 8 bases, leaving 11 bases between the germline ends. In nucleotides, the CDR3 is TGTGCCAGCAGTTTAGAGGGGGTCGGGGAAAAACTGTTTTTT. Amino acids: CASSLEGVGEKLFF.